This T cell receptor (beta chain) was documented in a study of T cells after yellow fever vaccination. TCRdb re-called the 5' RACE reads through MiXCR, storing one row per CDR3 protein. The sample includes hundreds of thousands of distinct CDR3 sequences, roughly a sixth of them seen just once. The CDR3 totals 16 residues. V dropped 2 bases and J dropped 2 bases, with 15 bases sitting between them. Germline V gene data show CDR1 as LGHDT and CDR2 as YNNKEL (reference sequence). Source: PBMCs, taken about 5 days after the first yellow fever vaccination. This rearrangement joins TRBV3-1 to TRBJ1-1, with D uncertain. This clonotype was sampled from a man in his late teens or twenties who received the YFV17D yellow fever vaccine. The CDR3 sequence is CASSQFALRGNTEAFF. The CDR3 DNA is TGTGCCAGCAGCCAATTCGCCCTCCGGGGAAACACTGAAGCTTTCTTT.